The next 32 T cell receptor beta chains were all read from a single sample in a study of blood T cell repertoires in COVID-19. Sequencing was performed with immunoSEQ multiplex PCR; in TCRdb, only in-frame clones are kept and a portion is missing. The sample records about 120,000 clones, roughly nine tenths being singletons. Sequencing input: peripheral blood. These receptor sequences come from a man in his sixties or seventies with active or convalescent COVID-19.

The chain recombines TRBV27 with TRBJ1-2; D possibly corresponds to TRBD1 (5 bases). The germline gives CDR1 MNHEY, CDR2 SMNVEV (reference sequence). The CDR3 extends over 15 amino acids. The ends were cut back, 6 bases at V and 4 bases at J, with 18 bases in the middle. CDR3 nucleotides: TGTGCCAGCAGGGCTCCTGGAGACAGCGTCTATGGCTACACCTTC. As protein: CASRAPGDSVYGYTF.

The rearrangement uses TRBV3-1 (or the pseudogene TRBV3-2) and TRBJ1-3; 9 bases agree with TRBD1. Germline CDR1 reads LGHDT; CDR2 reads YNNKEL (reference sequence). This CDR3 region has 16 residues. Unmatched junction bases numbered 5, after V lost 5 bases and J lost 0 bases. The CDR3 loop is CASSARDRASGNTIYF. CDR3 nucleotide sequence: TGTGCCAGCAGCGCCCGGGACAGGGCCTCTGGAAACACCATATATTTT.

The CDR3 coding sequence is TGTGCCATCAGTGGACTAGCGGGCGGAGATACGCAGTATTTT. This encodes CAISGLAGGDTQYF. The chain recombines TRBV10-3 with TRBJ2-3, with 10 bases that match TRBD2. J lost 5 bases, V lost 4 bases, and 3 bases had no gene match. The CDR3 loop spans 14 amino acids. Germline V gene sequence: CDR1 ENHRY, CDR2 SYGVKD.

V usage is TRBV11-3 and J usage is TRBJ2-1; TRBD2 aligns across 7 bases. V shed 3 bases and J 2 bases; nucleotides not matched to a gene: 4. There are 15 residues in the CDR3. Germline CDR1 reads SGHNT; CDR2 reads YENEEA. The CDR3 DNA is TGTGCCAGCAGCTTTAAAGCGGGGCCCTACAATGAGCAGTTCTTC. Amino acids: CASSFKAGPYNEQFF.

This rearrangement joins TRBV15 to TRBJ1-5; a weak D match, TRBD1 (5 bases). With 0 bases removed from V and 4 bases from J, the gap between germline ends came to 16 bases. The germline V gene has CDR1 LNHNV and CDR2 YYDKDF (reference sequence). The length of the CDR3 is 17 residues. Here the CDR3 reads CATSRDRGRRGNQPQHF. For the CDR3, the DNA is TGTGCCACCAGCAGAGATCGGGGCAGGAGGGGTAATCAGCCCCAGCATTTT.

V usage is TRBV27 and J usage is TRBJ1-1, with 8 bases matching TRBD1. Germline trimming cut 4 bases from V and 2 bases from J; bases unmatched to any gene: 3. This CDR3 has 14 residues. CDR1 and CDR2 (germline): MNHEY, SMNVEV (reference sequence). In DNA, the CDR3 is TGTGCCAGCAGTTGGGGGACAGGAAACACTGAAGCTTTCTTT. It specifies CASSWGTGNTEAFF.

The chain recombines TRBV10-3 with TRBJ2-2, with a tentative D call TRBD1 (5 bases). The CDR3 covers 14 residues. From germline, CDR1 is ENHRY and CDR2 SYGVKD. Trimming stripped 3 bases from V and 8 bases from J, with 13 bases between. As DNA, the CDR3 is TGTGCCATCAGTGACAATCCGGCAGGGGGGGAGCTGTTTTTT. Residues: CAISDNPAGGELFF.

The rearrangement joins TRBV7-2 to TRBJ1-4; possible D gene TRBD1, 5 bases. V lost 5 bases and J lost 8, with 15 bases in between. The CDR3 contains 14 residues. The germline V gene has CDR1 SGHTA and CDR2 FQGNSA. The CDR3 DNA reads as TGTGCCAGCAGCGACATGCCAGGGTTCGAAAAACTGTTTTTT. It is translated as CASSDMPGFEKLFF.

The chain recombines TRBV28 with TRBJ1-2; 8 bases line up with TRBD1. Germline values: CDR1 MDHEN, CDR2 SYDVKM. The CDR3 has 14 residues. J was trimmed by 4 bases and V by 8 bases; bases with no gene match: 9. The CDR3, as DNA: TGTGCCAGCGAGACCGGGACAGGAGGCTATGGCTACACCTTC. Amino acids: CASETGTGGYGYTF.

The CDR3 DNA reads TGTGCCAGCAGCGACGGGGAGGGACTCCTCCGGGAGACCCAGTACTTC. Translated, it gives CASSDGEGLLRETQYF. The chain links TRBV5-8 to TRBJ2-5; 7 bases fit TRBD2. The V gene end was trimmed by 4 bases and the J gene end by 5 bases; junction bases not matched to a gene: 14. Germline values: CDR1 SGHTS, CDR2 YDEGEE. The CDR3 is 16 residues long.

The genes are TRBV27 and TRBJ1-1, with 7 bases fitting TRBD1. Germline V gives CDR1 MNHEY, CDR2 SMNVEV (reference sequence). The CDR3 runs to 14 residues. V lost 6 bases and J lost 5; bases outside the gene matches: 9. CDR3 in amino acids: CASSQGDSWTEAFF. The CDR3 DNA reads TGTGCCAGCAGCCAGGGGGACTCGTGGACTGAAGCTTTCTTT.

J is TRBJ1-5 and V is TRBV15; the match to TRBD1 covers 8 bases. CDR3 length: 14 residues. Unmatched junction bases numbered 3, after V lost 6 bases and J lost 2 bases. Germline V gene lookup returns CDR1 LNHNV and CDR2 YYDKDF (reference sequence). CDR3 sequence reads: CATRQGDRNQPQHF. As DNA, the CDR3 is TGTGCCACCAGACAGGGGGATCGCAATCAGCCCCAGCATTTT.

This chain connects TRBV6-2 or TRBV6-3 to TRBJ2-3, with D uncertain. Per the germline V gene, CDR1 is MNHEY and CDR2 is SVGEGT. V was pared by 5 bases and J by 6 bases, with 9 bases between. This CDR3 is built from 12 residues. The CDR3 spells CASSTLEDTQYF. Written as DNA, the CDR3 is TGTGCCAGCAGTACCCTTGAGGATACGCAGTATTTT.

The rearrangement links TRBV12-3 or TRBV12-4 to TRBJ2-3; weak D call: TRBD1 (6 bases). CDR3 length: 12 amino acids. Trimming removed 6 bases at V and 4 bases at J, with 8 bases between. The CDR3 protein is CASRTGPDTQYF. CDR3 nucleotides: TGTGCCAGCAGAACAGGGCCAGATACGCAGTATTTT.

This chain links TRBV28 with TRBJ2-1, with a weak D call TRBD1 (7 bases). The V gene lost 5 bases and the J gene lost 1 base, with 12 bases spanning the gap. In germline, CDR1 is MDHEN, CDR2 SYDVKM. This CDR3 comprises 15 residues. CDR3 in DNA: TGTGCCAGCAGTGCCGCAGGGGGGTCCTACAATGAGCAGTTCTTC. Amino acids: CASSAAGGSYNEQFF.

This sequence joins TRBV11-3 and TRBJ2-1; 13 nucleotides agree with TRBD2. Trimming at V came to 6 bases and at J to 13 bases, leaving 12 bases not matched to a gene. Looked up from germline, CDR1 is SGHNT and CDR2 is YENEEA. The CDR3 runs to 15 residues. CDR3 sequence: CASSTTTGLAGPQFF. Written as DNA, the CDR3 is TGTGCCAGCAGTACCACGACGGGACTAGCGGGACCTCAGTTCTTC. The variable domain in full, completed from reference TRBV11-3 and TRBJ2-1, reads EAGVVQSPRYKIIEKKQPVAFWCNPISGHNTLYWYLQNLGQGPELLIRYENEEAVDDSQLPKDRFSAERLKGVDSTLKIQPAELGDSAVYLCASSTTTGLAGPQFFGPGTRLTVL.

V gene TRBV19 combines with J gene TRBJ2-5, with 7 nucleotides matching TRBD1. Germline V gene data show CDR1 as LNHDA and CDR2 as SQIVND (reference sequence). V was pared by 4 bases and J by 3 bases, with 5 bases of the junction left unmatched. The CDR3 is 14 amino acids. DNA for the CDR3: TGTGCCAGTAGTACCCCGACAGGGAAAGAGACCCAGTACTTC. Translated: CASSTPTGKETQYF.

The CDR3 protein is CASSPSGYEQYF. In DNA form, the CDR3 reads TGTGCCAGTAGCCCGAGCGGCTACGAGCAGTACTTC. The rearrangement joins TRBV19 to TRBJ2-7, with D perhaps TRBD2 (5 bases). The CDR3 is made up of 12 amino acids. Trimming pared 6 bases from V and 3 bases from J, leaving 9 bases between. The germline V gene has CDR1 LNHDA and CDR2 SQIVND (reference sequence).

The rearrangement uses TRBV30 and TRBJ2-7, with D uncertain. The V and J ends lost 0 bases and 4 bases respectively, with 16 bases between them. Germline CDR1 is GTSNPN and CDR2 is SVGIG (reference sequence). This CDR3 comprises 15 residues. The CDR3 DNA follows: TGTGCCTGGAGTGTACTGAGTGGGCTTTCGTACGAGCAGTACTTC. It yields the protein CAWSVLSGLSYEQYF.

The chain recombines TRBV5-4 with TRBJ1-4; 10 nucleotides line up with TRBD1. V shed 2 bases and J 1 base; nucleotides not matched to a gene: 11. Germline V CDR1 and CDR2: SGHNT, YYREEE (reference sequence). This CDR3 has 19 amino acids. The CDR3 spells CASSFRDRGPMRTNEKLFF. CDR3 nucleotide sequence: TGTGCCAGCAGCTTCCGGGACAGGGGCCCTATGCGAACTAATGAAAAACTGTTTTTT.

The CDR3 spells CASSERSGWAVNEKLFF. The CDR3 DNA sequence: TGTGCCAGCAGTGAACGGTCGGGATGGGCGGTGAATGAAAAACTGTTTTTT. The genes are TRBV6-1 and TRBJ1-4; D not certain. Per germline, CDR1 MNHNS and CDR2 SASEGT. The CDR3 runs to 17 residues. V was shortened by 2 bases and J by 5 bases, with 18 bases between the two germline ends.

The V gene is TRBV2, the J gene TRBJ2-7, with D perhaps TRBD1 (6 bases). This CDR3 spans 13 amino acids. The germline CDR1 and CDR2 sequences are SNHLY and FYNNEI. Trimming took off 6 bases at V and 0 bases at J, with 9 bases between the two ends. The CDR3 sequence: CASRQGFSYEQYF. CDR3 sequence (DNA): TGTGCCAGCAGACAGGGTTTCTCCTACGAGCAGTACTTC. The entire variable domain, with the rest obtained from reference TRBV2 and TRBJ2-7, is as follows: EPEVTQTPSHQVTQMGQEVILRCVPISNHLYFYWYRQILGQKVEFLVSFYNNEISEKSEIFDDQFSVERPDGSNFTLKIRSTKLEDSAMYFCASRQGFSYEQYFGPGTRLTVT.

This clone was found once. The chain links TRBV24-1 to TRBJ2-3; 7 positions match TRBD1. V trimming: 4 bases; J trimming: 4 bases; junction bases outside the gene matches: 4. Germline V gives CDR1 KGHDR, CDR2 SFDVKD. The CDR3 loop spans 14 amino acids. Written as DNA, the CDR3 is TGTGCCACCAGTGACAACAGGGGCGCAGATACGCAGTATTTT. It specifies CATSDNRGADTQYF.

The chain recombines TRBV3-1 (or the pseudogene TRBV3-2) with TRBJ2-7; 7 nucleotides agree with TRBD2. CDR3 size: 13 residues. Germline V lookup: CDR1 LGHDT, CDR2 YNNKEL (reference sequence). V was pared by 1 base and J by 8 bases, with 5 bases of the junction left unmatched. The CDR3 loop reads CASSQGQAGKQYF. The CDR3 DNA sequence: TGTGCCAGCAGCCAAGGGCAAGCGGGAAAGCAGTACTTC.

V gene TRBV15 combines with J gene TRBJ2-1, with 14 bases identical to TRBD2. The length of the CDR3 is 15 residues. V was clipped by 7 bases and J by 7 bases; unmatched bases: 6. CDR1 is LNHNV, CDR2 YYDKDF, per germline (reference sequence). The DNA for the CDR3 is TGTGCCACCAACCCGACTAGCGGGAGGGCAAATGAGCAGTTCTTC. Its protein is CATNPTSGRANEQFF.

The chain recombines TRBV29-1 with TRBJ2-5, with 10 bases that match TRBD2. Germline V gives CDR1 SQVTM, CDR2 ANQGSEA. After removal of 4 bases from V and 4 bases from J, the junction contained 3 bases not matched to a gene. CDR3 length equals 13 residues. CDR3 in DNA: TGCAGCGTTGTACTAGCGGGACCAGAGACCCAGTACTTC. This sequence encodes CSVVLAGPETQYF. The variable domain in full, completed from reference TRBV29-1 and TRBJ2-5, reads SAVISQKPSRDICQRGTSLTIQCQVDSQVTMMFWYRQQPGQSLTLIATANQGSEATYESGFVIDKFPISRPNLTFSTLTVSNMSPEDSSIYLCSVVLAGPETQYFGPGTRLLVL.

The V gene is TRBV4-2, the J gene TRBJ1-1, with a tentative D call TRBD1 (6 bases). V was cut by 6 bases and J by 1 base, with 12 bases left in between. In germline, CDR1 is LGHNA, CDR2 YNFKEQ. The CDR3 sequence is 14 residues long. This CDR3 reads CASSPGQRNTEAFF. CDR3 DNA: TGTGCCAGCAGTCCCGGACAGAGGAACACTGAAGCTTTCTTT.

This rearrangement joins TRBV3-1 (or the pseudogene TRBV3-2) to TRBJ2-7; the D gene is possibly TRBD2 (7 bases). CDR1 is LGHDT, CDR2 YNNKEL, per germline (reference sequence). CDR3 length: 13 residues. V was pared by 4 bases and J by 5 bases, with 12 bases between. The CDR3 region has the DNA TGTGCCAGCAGCCCCTCGGGGGGCCACGAGCAGTACTTC. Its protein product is CASSPSGGHEQYF.

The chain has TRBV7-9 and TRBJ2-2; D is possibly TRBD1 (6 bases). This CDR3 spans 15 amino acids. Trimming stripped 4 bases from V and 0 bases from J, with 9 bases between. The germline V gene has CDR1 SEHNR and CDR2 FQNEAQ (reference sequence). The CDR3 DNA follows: TGTGCCAGCAGCTACCAGGGGACGAACACCGGGGAGCTGTTTTTT. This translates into CASSYQGTNTGELFF.

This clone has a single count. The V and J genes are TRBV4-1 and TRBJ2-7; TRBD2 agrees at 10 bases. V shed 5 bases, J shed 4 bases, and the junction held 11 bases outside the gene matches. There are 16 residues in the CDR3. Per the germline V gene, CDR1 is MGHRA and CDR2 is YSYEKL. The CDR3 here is CASSEKASGRPYEQYF. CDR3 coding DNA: TGCGCCAGCAGCGAGAAGGCTAGCGGGAGACCTTACGAGCAGTACTTC.

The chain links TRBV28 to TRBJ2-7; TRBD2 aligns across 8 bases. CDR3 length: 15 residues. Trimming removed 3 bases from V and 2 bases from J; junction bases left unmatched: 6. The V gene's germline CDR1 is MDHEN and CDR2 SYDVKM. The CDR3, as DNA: TGTGCCAGCAGTTTGTATACTAGCGGAACCTACGAGCAGTACTTC. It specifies CASSLYTSGTYEQYF.

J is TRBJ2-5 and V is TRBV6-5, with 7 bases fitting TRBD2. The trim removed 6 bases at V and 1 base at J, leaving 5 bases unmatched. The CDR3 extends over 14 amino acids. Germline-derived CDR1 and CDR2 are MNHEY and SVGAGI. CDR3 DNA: TGTGCCAGCAGGGCGGGGGTAATCCAAGAGACCCAGTACTTC. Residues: CASRAGVIQETQYF.